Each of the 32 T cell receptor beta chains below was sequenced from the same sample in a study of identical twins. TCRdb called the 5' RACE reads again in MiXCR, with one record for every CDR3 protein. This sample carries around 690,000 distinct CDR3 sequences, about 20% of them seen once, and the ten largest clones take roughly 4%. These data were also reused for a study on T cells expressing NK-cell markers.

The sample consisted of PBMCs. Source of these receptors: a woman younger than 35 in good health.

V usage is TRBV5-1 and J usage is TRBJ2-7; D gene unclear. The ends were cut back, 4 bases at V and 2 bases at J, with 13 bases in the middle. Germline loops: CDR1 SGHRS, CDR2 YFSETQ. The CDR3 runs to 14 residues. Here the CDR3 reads CASSPYQRTYEQYF. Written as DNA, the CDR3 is TGCGCCAGCAGCCCCTATCAGAGAACCTACGAGCAGTACTTC.

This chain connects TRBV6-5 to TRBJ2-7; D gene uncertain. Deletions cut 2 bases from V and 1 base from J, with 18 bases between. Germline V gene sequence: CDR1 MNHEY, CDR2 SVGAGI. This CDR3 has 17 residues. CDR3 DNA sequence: TGTGCCAGCAGTTACACCGTTTTTAGCCAAAAGTCCTACGAGCAGTACTTC. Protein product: CASSYTVFSQKSYEQYF.

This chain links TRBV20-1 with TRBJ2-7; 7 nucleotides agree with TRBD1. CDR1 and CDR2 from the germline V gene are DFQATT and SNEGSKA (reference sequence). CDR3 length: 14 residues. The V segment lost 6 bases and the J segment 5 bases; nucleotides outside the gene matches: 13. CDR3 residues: CSAADRFGMNEQYF. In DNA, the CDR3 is TGCAGTGCCGCGGACAGGTTCGGAATGAACGAGCAGTACTTC.

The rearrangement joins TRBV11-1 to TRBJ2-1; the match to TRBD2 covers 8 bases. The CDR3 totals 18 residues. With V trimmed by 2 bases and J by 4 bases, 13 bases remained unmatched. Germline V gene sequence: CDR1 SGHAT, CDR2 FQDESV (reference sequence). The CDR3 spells CASSLMAGGVWDYNEQFF. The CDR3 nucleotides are TGTGCCAGCAGCTTAATGGCGGGAGGCGTTTGGGATTACAATGAGCAGTTCTTC. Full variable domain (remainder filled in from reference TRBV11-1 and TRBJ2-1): EAEVAQSPRYKITEKSQAVAFWCDPISGHATLYWYRQILGQGPELLVQFQDESVVDDSQLPKDRFSAERLKGVDSTLKIQPAELGDSAMYLCASSLMAGGVWDYNEQFFGPGTRLTVL.

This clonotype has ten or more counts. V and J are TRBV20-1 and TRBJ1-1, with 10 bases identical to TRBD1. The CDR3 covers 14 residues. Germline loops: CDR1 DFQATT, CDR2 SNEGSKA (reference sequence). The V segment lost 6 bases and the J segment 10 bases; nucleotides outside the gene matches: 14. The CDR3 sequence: CSASSRQGARGAFF. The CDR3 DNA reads TGCAGTGCGTCCAGTCGACAGGGGGCAAGGGGAGCTTTCTTT.

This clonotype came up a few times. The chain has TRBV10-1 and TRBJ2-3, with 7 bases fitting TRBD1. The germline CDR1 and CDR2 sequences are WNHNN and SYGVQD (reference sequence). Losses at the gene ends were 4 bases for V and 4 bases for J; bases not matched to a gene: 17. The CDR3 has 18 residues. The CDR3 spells CASSGLGRQGTAADTQYF. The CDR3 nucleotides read TGCGCCAGCAGTGGCCTGGGGAGACAGGGAACGGCGGCAGATACGCAGTATTTT.

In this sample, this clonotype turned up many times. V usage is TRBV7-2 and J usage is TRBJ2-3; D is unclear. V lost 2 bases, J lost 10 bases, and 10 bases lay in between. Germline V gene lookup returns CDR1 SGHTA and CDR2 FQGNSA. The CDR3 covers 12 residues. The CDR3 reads CASSLQARAQYF. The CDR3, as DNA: TGTGCCAGCAGCTTACAGGCACGGGCGCAGTATTTT. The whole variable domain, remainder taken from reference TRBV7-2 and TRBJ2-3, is GAGVSQSPSNKVTEKGKDVELRCDPISGHTALYWYRQSLGQGLEFLIYFQGNSAPDKSGLPSDRFSAERTGGSVSTLTIQRTQQEDSAVYLCASSLQARAQYFGPGTRLTVL.

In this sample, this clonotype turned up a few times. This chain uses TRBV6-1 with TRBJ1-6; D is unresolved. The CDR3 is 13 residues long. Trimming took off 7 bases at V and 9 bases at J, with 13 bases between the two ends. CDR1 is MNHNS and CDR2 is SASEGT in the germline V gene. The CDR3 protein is CASKDVTRSPLHF. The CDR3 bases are TGTGCCAGCAAGGACGTTACCCGTTCACCCCTCCACTTT.

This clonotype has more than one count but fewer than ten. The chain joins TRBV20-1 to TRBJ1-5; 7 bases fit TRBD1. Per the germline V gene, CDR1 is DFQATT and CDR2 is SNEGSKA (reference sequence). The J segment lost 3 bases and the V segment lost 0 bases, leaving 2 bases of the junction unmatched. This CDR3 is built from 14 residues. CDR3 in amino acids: CSARDTGANQPQHF. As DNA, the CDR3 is TGCAGTGCTAGAGATACAGGGGCCAATCAGCCCCAGCATTTT.

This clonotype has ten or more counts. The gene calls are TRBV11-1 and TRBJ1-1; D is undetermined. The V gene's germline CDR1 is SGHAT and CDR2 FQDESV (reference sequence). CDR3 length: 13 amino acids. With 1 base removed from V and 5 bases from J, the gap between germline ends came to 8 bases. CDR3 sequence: CASSLVAGTEAFF. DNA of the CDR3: TGTGCCAGCAGCTTAGTCGCTGGGACTGAAGCTTTCTTT.

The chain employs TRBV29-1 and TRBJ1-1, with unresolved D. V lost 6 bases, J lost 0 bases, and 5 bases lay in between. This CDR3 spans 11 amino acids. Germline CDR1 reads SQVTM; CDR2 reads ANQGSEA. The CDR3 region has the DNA TGCAGCGTAATATTGAACACTGAAGCTTTCTTT. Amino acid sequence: CSVILNTEAFF.

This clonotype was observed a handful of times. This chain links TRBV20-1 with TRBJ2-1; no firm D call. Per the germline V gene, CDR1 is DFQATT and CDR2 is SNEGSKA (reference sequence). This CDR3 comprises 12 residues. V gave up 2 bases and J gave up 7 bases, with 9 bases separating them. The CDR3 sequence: CSARTSKNEQFF. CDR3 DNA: TGCAGTGCTAGAACGTCGAAAAATGAGCAGTTCTTC.

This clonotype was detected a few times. CDR3 region: CASSQAGDSNQPQHF. The CDR3 nucleotides are TGCGCCAGCAGCCAGGCAGGGGATAGCAATCAGCCCCAGCATTTT. The chain employs TRBV5-1 and TRBJ1-5, with D possibly TRBD1 on 6 matching bases. The CDR3 loop spans 15 amino acids. Trimming stripped 4 bases from V and 0 bases from J, with 11 bases between. CDR1 and CDR2 from the germline V gene are SGHRS and YFSETQ. Supplemented by reference TRBV5-1 and TRBJ1-5, the full variable domain reads KAGVTQTPRYLIKTRGQQVTLSCSPISGHRSVSWYQQTPGQGLQFLFEYFSETQRNKGNFPGRFSGRQFSNSRSEMNVSTLELGDSALYLCASSQAGDSNQPQHFGDGTRLSIL.

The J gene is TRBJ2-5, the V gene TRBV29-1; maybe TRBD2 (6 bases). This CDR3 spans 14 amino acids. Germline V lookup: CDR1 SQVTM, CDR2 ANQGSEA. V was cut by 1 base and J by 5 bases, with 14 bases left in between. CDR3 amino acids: CSVEAGGTGETQYF. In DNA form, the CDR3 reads TGCAGCGTTGAAGCTGGAGGGACTGGGGAGACCCAGTACTTC.

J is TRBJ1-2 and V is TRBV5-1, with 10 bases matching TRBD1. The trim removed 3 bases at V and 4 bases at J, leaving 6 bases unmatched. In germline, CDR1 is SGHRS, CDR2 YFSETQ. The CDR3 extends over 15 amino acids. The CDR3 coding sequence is TGCGCCAGCAGCTCGGGACAGGGGACCGGCTATGGCTACACCTTC. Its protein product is CASSSGQGTGYGYTF.

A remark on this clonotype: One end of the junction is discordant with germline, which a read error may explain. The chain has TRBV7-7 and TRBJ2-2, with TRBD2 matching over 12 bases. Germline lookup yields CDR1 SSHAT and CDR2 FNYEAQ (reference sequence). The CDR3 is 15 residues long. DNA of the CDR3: TGTGCTAGCACCATGACTAGCGGGGGCAGCGGGGAGCTGTTTTTT. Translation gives CASTMTSGGSGELFF.

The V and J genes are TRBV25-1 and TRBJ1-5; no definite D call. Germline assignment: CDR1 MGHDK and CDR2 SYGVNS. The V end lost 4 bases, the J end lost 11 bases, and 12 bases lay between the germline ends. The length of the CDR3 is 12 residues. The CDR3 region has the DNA TGTGCCAGCAGTGTTTTAAATAGGTCCCAGCATTTT. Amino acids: CASSVLNRSQHF.

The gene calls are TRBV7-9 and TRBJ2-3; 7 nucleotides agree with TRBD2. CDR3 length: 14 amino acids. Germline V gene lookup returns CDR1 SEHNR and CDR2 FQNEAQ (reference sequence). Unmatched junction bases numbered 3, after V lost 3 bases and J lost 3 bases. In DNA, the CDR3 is TGTGCCAGCAGCTTCGCTAGCGGTACAGATACGCAGTATTTT. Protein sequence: CASSFASGTDTQYF.

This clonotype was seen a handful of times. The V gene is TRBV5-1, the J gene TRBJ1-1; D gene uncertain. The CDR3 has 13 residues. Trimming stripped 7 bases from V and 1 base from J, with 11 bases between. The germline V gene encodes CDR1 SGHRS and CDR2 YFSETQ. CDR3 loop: CASRREENTEAFF. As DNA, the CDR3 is TGCGCCAGCCGGAGGGAGGAGAACACTGAAGCTTTCTTT.

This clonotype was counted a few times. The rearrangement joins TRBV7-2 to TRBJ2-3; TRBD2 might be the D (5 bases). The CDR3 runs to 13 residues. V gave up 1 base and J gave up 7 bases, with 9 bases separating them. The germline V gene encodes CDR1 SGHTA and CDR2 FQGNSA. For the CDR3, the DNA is TGTGCCAGCAGCTTAGGTAGCGCAAATACGCAGTATTTT. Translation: CASSLGSANTQYF. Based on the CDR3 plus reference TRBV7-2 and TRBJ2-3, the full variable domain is GAGVSQSPSNKVTEKGKDVELRCDPISGHTALYWYRQSLGQGLEFLIYFQGNSAPDKSGLPSDRFSAERTGGSVSTLTIQRTQQEDSAVYLCASSLGSANTQYFGPGTRLTVL.

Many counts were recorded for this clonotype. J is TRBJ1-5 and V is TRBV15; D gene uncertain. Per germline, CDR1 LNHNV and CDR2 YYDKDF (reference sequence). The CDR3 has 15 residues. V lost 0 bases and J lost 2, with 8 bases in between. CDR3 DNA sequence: TGTGCCACCAGCAGAGATTCGTTCGGCAATCAGCCCCAGCATTTT. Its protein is CATSRDSFGNQPQHF.

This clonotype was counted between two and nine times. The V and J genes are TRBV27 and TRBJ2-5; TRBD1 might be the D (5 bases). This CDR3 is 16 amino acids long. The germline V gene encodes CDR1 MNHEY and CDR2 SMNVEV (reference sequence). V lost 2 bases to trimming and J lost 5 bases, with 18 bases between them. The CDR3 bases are TGTGCCAGCAGTTTAGAGGCCAGGGCTTGGTTTGAGACCCAGTACTTC. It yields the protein CASSLEARAWFETQYF.

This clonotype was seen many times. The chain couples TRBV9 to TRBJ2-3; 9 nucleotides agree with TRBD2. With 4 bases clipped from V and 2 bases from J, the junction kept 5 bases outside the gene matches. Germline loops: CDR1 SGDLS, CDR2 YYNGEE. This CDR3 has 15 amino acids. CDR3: CASSPLAGHTDTQYF. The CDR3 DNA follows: TGTGCCAGCAGCCCCCTAGCGGGGCACACAGATACGCAGTATTTT. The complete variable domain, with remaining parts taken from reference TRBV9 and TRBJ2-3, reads DSGVTQTPKHLITATGQRVTLRCSPRSGDLSVYWYQQSLDQGLQFLIQYYNGEERAKGNILERFSAQQFPDLHSELNLSSLELGDSALYFCASSPLAGHTDTQYFGPGTRLTVL.

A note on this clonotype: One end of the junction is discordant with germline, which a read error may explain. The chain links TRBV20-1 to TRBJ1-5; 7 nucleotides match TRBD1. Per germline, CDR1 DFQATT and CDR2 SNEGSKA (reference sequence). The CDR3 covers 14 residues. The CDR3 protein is CSARRGQWNQPQHF. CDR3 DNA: TGCAGTGCCCGAAGGGGACAGTGGAATCAGCCTCAGCATTTT.

For the CDR3, the DNA is TGTGCCAGCAGTTTATTTATACAGGGCTACGAGCAGTACTTC. Translation gives CASSLFIQGYEQYF. The chain couples TRBV27 to TRBJ2-7, with D perhaps TRBD1 (6 bases). Between the trimmed V and J ends, which lost 1 base and 3 bases, there was a span of 10 bases. CDR1 and CDR2 (germline): MNHEY, SMNVEV (reference sequence). The CDR3 runs 14 residues.

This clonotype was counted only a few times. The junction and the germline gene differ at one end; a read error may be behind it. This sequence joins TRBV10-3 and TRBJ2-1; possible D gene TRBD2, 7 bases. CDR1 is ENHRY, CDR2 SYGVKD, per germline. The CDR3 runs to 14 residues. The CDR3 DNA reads TGTGCCATCAGTTCAGGCGGGGGCCTCAATGATCAGTTCTTC. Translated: CAISSGGGLNDQFF.

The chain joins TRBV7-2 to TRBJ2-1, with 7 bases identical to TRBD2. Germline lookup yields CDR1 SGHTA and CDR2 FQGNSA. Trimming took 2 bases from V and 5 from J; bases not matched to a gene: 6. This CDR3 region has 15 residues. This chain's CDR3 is CASSLYLAANNEQFF. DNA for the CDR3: TGTGCCAGCAGCTTATACCTAGCGGCTAACAATGAGCAGTTCTTC.

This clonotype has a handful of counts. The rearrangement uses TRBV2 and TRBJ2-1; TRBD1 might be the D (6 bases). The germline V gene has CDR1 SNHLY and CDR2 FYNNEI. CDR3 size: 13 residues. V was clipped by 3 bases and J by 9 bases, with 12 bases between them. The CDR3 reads CASSEGASIEQFF. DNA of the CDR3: TGTGCCAGCAGTGAGGGGGCTAGCATTGAGCAGTTCTTC.

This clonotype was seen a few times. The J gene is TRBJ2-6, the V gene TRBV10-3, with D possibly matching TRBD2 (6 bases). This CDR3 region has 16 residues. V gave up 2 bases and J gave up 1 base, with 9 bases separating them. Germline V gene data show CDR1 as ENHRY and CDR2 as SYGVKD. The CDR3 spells CAISEGEASGANVLTF. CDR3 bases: TGTGCCATCAGTGAGGGGGAGGCGTCTGGGGCCAACGTCCTGACTTTC.

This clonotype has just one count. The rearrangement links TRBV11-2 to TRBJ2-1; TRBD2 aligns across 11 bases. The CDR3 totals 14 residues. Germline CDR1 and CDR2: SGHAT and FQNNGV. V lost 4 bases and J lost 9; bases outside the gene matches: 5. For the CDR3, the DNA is TGTGCCAGCAGCTCCAATAGCGGGAGGGGTGAGCAGTTCTTC. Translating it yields CASSSNSGRGEQFF.

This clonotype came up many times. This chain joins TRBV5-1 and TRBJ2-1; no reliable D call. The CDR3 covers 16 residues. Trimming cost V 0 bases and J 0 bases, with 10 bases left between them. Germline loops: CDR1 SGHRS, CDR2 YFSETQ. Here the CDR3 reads CASSLDDVSSYNEQFF. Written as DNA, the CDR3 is TGCGCCAGCAGCTTGGACGACGTAAGCTCCTACAATGAGCAGTTCTTC.

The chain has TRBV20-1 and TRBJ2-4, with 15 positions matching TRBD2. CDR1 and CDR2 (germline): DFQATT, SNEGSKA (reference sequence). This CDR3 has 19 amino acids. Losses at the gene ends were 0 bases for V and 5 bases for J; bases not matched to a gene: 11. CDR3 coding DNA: TGCAGTGCTAGAGATTGGGGTGGACTAGCGGGAGGGGGTGAAAACATTCAGTACTTC. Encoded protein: CSARDWGGLAGGGENIQYF.